This record looks at one TCR beta chain sequence and its context. The antigen is unknown. Researchers ran the PCR with 60 Vbeta and 13 Jbeta primers. Some clones are missing from TCRdb's copy, which holds only in-frame ones; the method was immunoSEQ multiplex PCR. Here the sample table reports about 200,000 clones. The source of the sample is a study of cytomegalovirus exposure and HLA in healthy donors. The CDR3 runs 18 residues. With V trimmed by 5 bases and J by 3 bases, 12 bases remained unmatched. In germline, CDR1 is SGHVS, CDR2 FQNEAQ. Study results and limitations: Sequencing had likely introduced a cluster of highly shared sequence variants as an artifact. The study designated 150 or so TCR beta chains cytomegalovirus-associated. Most observed TCR sequences were rare, whereas some public TCRs were detected in many donors.

These donors, healthy bone marrow donors, were studied. The receptor's source is a boy between 10 and 17 years old in good health and CMV-seronegative. The chain joins TRBV7-8 to TRBJ1-5; 11 nucleotides line up with TRBD1. The sequencing sample was made of PBMCs. This CDR3 reads CASSPTDGQGALNQPQHF. In DNA, the CDR3 is TGTGCCAGCAGCCCGACGGACGGACAGGGGGCCCTCAATCAGCCCCAGCATTTT.